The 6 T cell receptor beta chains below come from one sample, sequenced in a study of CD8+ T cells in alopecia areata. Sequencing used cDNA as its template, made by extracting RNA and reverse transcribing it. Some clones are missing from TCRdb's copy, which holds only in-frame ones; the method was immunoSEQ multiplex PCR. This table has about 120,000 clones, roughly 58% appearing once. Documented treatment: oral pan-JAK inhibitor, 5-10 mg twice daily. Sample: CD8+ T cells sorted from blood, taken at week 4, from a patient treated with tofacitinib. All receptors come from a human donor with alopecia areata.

The CDR3 reads CASSLEGGGNTEAFF. The CDR3 DNA follows: TGTGCCAGCAGCTTAGAAGGTGGGGGGAACACTGAAGCTTTCTTT. This chain links TRBV5-4 with TRBJ1-1; a possible D gene is TRBD1 (5 bases). The V end was cut by 2 bases, the J end by 1 base, with 12 bases between. This CDR3 has 15 residues. From germline, CDR1 is SGHNT and CDR2 YYREEE (reference sequence).

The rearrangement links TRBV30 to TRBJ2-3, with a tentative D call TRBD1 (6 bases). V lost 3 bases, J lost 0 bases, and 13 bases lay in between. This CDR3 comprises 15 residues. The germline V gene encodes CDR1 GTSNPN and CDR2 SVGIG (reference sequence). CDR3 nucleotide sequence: TGTGCCTGGAGCTACGGGACACTTAGCACAGATACGCAGTATTTT. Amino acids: CAWSYGTLSTDTQYF.

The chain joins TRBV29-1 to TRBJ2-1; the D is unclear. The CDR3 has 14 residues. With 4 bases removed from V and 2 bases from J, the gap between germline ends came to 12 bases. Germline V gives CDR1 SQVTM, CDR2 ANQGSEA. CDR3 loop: CSVGSDRAYNEQFF. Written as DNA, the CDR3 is TGCAGCGTTGGAAGCGACCGAGCCTACAATGAGCAGTTCTTC.

The CDR3 region is CSVGASFTGELFF. Here the CDR3 DNA reads TGCAGCGTTGGTGCAAGTTTTACCGGGGAGCTGTTTTTT. J is TRBJ2-2 and V is TRBV29-1; D is unclear. The V end lost 4 bases, the J end lost 5 bases, and 11 bases lay between the germline ends. From germline, CDR1 is SQVTM and CDR2 ANQGSEA. This CDR3 contains 13 residues.

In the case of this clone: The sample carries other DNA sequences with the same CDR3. The CDR3 region is CAWSGENYGYTF. The CDR3 nucleotides are TGTGCCTGGAGCGGGGAGAACTATGGCTACACCTTC. J is TRBJ1-2 and V is TRBV30; unclear D gene. Germline V gene data show CDR1 as GTSNPN and CDR2 as SVGIG (reference sequence). V dropped 3 bases and J dropped 2 bases, with 7 bases sitting between them. The CDR3 totals 12 residues. Full variable domain (outside the CDR3, taken from reference TRBV30 and TRBJ1-2): SQTIHQWPATLVQPVGSPLSLECTVEGTSNPNLYWYRQAAGRGLQLLFYSVGIGQISSEVPQNLSASRPQDRQFILSSKKLLLSDSGFYLCAWSGENYGYTFGSGTRLTVV.

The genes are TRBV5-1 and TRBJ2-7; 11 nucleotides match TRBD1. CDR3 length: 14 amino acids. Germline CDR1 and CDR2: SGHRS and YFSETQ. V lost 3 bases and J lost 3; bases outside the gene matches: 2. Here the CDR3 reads CASSYGTGGYEQYF. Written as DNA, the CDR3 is TGCGCCAGCAGCTACGGGACAGGGGGCTACGAGCAGTACTTC.